This TCR beta chain was sequenced for a study of a mutant IDH1 vaccine in newly diagnosed glioma. Some clones are missing from TCRdb's copy, which holds only in-frame ones; the method was immunoSEQ multiplex PCR. There are under 15,000 clones in the sample; roughly 79% occur only once, and about 4% lies in the top ten. The time point was: week 47, end of study. In every dose of vaccine, 300 ug of mutant IDH1 20-mer peptide was given alongside topical imiquimod. As concerns this clone: Its antigen is unidentified. One junction end disagrees with the germline gene, perhaps due to a read error.

The CDR3 extends over 16 amino acids. CDR1 is SGHTA, CDR2 FQGNSA, per germline. The sequence was obtained from a woman aged 40 to 55 with glioma. This material consisted of PBMCs, taken from a glioma patient whose treatment included an IDH1 peptide vaccine. The V gene is TRBV7-2, the J gene TRBJ2-7; 12 bases fit TRBD2. The CDR3 DNA sequence: TGTGCCAGCAGCCCGCGCAGACTAGCGGGAGCCTATGAGCAGTACTTC. Amino acid sequence: CASSPRRLAGAYEQYF.